Below, 19 T cell receptor beta chains from the same sample are listed, as sequenced in a study of T cell changes during pregnancy in multiple sclerosis. This table comes from immunoSEQ multiplex PCR, and its TCRdb copy is limited to in-frame clones, with some not included. The profile covers 40,000 to 60,000 clones, with 80% to 95% appearing a single time and around 0.89% taken by the ten largest. The starting material was peripheral blood, obtained after pregnancy. These receptors all come from a female donor with multiple sclerosis, enrolled in a pregnancy study.

The V and J genes are TRBV27 and TRBJ2-2, with unresolved D. This CDR3 has 13 residues. Germline V lookup: CDR1 MNHEY, CDR2 SMNVEV (reference sequence). Trimming pared 6 bases from V and 0 bases from J, leaving 5 bases between. As DNA, the CDR3 is TGTGCCAGCAGACCTACGAACACCGGGGAGCTGTTTTTT. This gives the protein CASRPTNTGELFF.

V usage is TRBV28 and J usage is TRBJ1-5; 8 bases line up with TRBD1. The junction had 8 bases not matched to a gene; V was cut back by 8 bases and J by 5 bases. The CDR3 has 14 amino acids. CDR1 MDHEN and CDR2 SYDVKM come from the germline V gene. CDR3 loop: CASSDRGGHQPQHF. CDR3 DNA: TGTGCCAGCTCCGACAGGGGAGGCCATCAGCCCCAGCATTTT.

The chain is built from TRBV4-3 and TRBJ1-6; possible D gene TRBD1, 6 bases. Germline CDR1 and CDR2: LGHNA and YSLEER. The CDR3 sequence is 14 residues long. Trimming shortened V by 3 bases and J by 6 bases, and 9 bases separated the two germline ends. CDR3 amino acids: CASSQWDTNSPLHF. The CDR3 DNA sequence: TGCGCCAGCAGCCAGTGGGACACTAATTCACCCCTCCACTTT.

The rearrangement joins TRBV29-1 to TRBJ2-7; a possible D gene is TRBD2 (5 bases). The V end was cut by 1 base, the J end by 5 bases, with 15 bases between. The CDR3 has 14 residues. Looked up from germline, CDR1 is SQVTM and CDR2 is ANQGSEA. The CDR3 nucleotides are TGCAGCGTTGAAGTCCGGGGAAGATACGACGAGCAGTACTTC. Translating it yields CSVEVRGRYDEQYF.

The J gene is TRBJ1-1, the V gene TRBV5-6; 7 nucleotides agree with TRBD1. Unmatched junction bases numbered 5, after V lost 0 bases and J lost 0 bases. The germline V gene has CDR1 SGHDT and CDR2 YYEEEE. The CDR3 is made up of 16 amino acids. The CDR3 sequence is CASSLALGQLNTEAFF. CDR3 nucleotides: TGTGCCAGCAGCTTGGCCCTGGGACAGCTGAACACTGAAGCTTTCTTT.

V and J are TRBV6-5 and TRBJ1-2, with 9 bases identical to TRBD1. The CDR3 loop spans 15 amino acids. Looked up from germline, CDR1 is MNHEY and CDR2 is SVGAGI. With 5 bases clipped from V and 4 bases from J, the junction kept 8 bases outside the gene matches. The CDR3 sequence is CASSPQGANVYGYTF. Here the CDR3 DNA reads TGTGCCAGCAGTCCACAGGGGGCAAACGTCTATGGCTACACCTTC.

The rearrangement uses TRBV21-1 and TRBJ2-7; the table names TRBD1, a call not compared with the DNA. TRBV21-1 corresponds to a pseudogene. CDR3 length: 14 residues. Written as DNA, the CDR3 is TGTGCCAGCAGCATTGAGGGACAGAACTACGAGCAGTACTTC. Amino acids: CASSIEGQNYEQYF.

This chain connects TRBV6-1 to TRBJ1-2; D may be TRBD1 (5 bases). Trimming cost V 0 bases and J 6 bases, with 8 bases left between them. The CDR3 runs 13 residues. Per the germline V gene, CDR1 is MNHNS and CDR2 is SASEGT. Here the CDR3 DNA reads TGTGCCAGCAGTGAAGCCGGGGGGAATGGCTACACCTTC. Amino acid sequence: CASSEAGGNGYTF.

The rearrangement joins TRBV7-9 to TRBJ2-1; maybe TRBD1 (5 bases). The CDR3 is 14 residues long. Trimming took off 2 bases at V and 5 bases at J, with 10 bases between the two ends. Germline V gene lookup returns CDR1 SEHNR and CDR2 FQNEAQ (reference sequence). This CDR3 is CASSLRLGDNEQFF. DNA of the CDR3: TGTGCCAGCAGCTTAAGGCTAGGGGACAATGAGCAGTTCTTC.

The rearrangement joins TRBV19 to TRBJ2-3, with 7 positions matching TRBD2. The germline gives CDR1 LNHDA, CDR2 SQIVND (reference sequence). J gave up 10 bases and V 4 bases, and 11 bases lay outside the gene matches. The CDR3 is made up of 14 amino acids. The CDR3 DNA follows: TGTGCCAGTAGTAGGACGGGGGGACCGTGGGCGCAGTATTTT. Amino acid sequence: CASSRTGGPWAQYF. The entire variable domain, with the rest obtained from reference TRBV19 and TRBJ2-3, is as follows: DGGITQSPKYLFRKEGQNVTLSCEQNLNHDAMYWYRQDPGQGLRLIYYSQIVNDFQKGDIAEGYSVSREKKESFPLTVTSAQKNPTAFYLCASSRTGGPWAQYFGPGTRLTVL.

V gene TRBV7-3 combines with J gene TRBJ2-1; the match to TRBD2 covers 8 bases. This CDR3 is built from 15 residues. Per the germline V gene, CDR1 is SGHTA and CDR2 is FQGTGA. Losses at the gene ends were 2 bases for V and 7 bases for J; bases not matched to a gene: 7. CDR3 nucleotides: TGTGCCAGCAGCTTAGTAGCGGGGTCTTGGAATGAGCAGTTCTTC. The encoded protein is CASSLVAGSWNEQFF.

The chain carries TRBV5-4 and TRBJ2-7; a possible D gene is TRBD1 (6 bases). Germline V gives CDR1 SGHNT, CDR2 YYREEE (reference sequence). Between the trimmed V and J ends, which lost 4 bases and 3 bases, there was a span of 17 bases. The CDR3 is 15 amino acids. The DNA for the CDR3 is TGTGCCAGCAGCAGAACAGGGATATGGGTCTACGAGCAGTACTTC. This codes for CASSRTGIWVYEQYF.

The chain has TRBV12-5 and TRBJ2-7; no reliable D call. The V and J ends lost 2 bases and 2 bases respectively, with 10 bases between them. This CDR3 contains 14 residues. Germline V gene lookup returns CDR1 LGHNT and CDR2 FRNRAP. The CDR3 reads CASGLNLPPYEQYF. CDR3 DNA sequence: TGTGCTAGTGGTTTGAACCTACCCCCCTACGAGCAGTACTTC.

This chain links TRBV10-3 with TRBJ2-3, with D maybe TRBD2 (6 bases). The V and J ends lost 11 bases and 3 bases respectively, with 18 bases between them. Germline V CDR1 and CDR2: ENHRY, SYGVKD. CDR3 length: 14 amino acids. The CDR3 spells CAARDPGGTDTQYF. DNA of the CDR3: TGTGCCGCCCGGGATCCCGGAGGGACAGATACGCAGTATTTT.

This chain uses TRBV18 with TRBJ2-1, with D possibly being TRBD2 (5 bases). The CDR3 extends over 15 amino acids. Germline CDR1 and CDR2: KGHSH and LQKENI. Trimming stripped 3 bases from V and 6 bases from J, with 15 bases between. CDR3 residues: CASSPPLAKGNEQFF. CDR3 sequence (DNA): TGTGCCAGCTCACCCCCGTTAGCGAAAGGCAATGAGCAGTTCTTC.

This rearrangement joins TRBV6-1 to TRBJ1-6, with 7 bases fitting TRBD1. Germline V gene lookup returns CDR1 MNHNS and CDR2 SASEGT. This CDR3 is 15 amino acids long. Losses at the gene ends were 4 bases for V and 10 bases for J; bases not matched to a gene: 10. The CDR3 loop reads CASSGQGGGGSPLHF. In DNA form, the CDR3 reads TGTGCCAGCAGTGGCCAGGGGGGAGGAGGGTCACCCCTCCACTTT.

This chain joins TRBV4-3 and TRBJ2-5; D unclear. Germline-derived CDR1 and CDR2 are LGHNA and YSLEER. This CDR3 contains 11 residues. As DNA, the CDR3 is TGCGCGAAACAAACCCAGCGGACCCAGTACTTC. Encoded protein: CAKQTQRTQYF.

The CDR3 region is CASRLEAGTNYGYTF. CDR3 DNA sequence: TGTGCAAGTCGCTTAGAGGCAGGCACAAACTATGGCTACACCTTC. The J gene is TRBJ1-2, the V gene TRBV12-2; the table names TRBD1, a call not compared with the DNA. TRBV12-2 is given as a pseudogene. This CDR3 comprises 15 residues.

The chain joins TRBV5-1 to TRBJ2-1; 8 bases map to TRBD2. Looked up from germline, CDR1 is SGHRS and CDR2 is YFSETQ. The CDR3 runs 15 residues. V dropped 3 bases and J dropped 8; count of bases not matched to a gene: 10. The CDR3 protein is CASSSSVGLDYEQFF. CDR3 nucleotides: TGCGCCAGCAGCTCCTCCGTGGGACTAGACTATGAGCAGTTCTTC.